The 18 T cell receptor beta chains below all came from one sample that was sequenced in a study of OX40 agonist ivuxolimab in advanced cancers. TCRdb's table, derived via immunoSEQ multiplex PCR, lists solely in-frame clones and lacks some. The sample has about 61,000 clones, roughly 90% seen once. Sample: CD4+ or CD8+ T cells sorted from blood, taken in a trial of the OX40 agonist ivuxolimab. These TCRs come from an adult with an advanced solid tumor such as melanoma, head and neck, liver or kidney cancer.

The chain employs TRBV11-2 and TRBJ2-5; D remains unclear. The CDR3 contains 12 residues. Trimming stripped 4 bases from V and 5 bases from J, with 8 bases between. The germline V gene encodes CDR1 SGHAT and CDR2 FQNNGV. Here the CDR3 reads CASSYSLETQYF. As DNA, the CDR3 is TGTGCCAGCAGCTACTCCCTGGAGACCCAGTACTTC.

This chain connects TRBV27 to TRBJ2-2, with TRBD1 identical over 8 bases. The V and J ends lost 5 bases and 4 bases, in that order; junction bases with no gene match: 9. The CDR3 spans 16 residues. Germline CDR1 and CDR2: MNHEY and SMNVEV (reference sequence). This CDR3 reads CASSPGTGLGTGELFF. CDR3 nucleotide sequence: TGTGCCAGCAGTCCGGGGACAGGCCTGGGCACCGGGGAGCTGTTTTTT.

V gene TRBV6-1 combines with J gene TRBJ1-2, with D perhaps TRBD1 (5 bases). Germline values: CDR1 MNHNS, CDR2 SASEGT. The CDR3 spans 16 residues. Trimming took 0 bases from V and 0 from J, leaving 11 bases between them. CDR3 bases: TGTGCCAGCAGTGAAGCCCCCCAGGGAGCTAACTATGGCTACACCTTC. As protein: CASSEAPQGANYGYTF.

The CDR3 bases are TGTGCCAGCAGTGAAGCCGTGAGGGGACATTCGATCGGGATGAACACTGAAGCTTTCTTT. Its translation: CASSEAVRGHSIGMNTEAFF. The chain uses TRBV6-1 and TRBJ1-1, with D possibly TRBD1 on 6 matching bases. Germline V gene lookup returns CDR1 MNHNS and CDR2 SASEGT. Between the trimmed V and J ends, which lost 0 bases and 0 bases, there was a span of 23 bases. The CDR3 spans 20 residues.

The gene calls are TRBV7-6 and TRBJ1-1; D call uncertain. Germline V gene sequence: CDR1 SGHVS, CDR2 FNYEAQ. This CDR3 has 14 amino acids. V lost 1 base to trimming and J lost 0 bases, with 6 bases between them. CDR3 DNA sequence: TGTGCCAGCAGCTTAGAGTTGTTGAACACTGAAGCTTTCTTT. This gives the protein CASSLELLNTEAFF.

CDR3 residues: CASSPKRGEQFF. The DNA of the CDR3 is TGCGCCAGCAGCCCGAAGCGGGGAGAGCAGTTCTTC. This sequence joins TRBV4-1 and TRBJ2-1, with 7 bases identical to TRBD2. The V gene end was trimmed by 4 bases and the J gene end by 10 bases; junction bases not matched to a gene: 4. Germline V gene sequence: CDR1 MGHRA, CDR2 YSYEKL. The CDR3 has 12 residues.

This chain links TRBV2 with TRBJ1-5; no clear D. CDR3 length equals 14 residues. From germline, CDR1 is SNHLY and CDR2 FYNNEI. The V end lost 1 base, the J end lost 1 base, and 5 bases lay between the germline ends. The chain's CDR3 is CASSEGVSNQPQHF. In nucleotides, the CDR3 is TGTGCCAGCAGTGAAGGAGTCAGCAATCAGCCCCAGCATTTT.

The V call is TRBV6-1, the J call TRBJ2-7, with D perhaps TRBD1 (6 bases). This CDR3 is built from 14 residues. V was shortened by 10 bases and J by 11 bases, with 27 bases between the two germline ends. Germline V gene sequence: CDR1 MNHNS, CDR2 SASEGT. For the CDR3, the DNA is TGTGCCACCTCCGACCCCTTACAGGGTCCTCGGAAGTACTTC. Translation: CATSDPLQGPRKYF.

J is TRBJ2-7 and V is TRBV5-7; the D gene is possibly TRBD2 (6 bases). TRBV5-7 is classed as an ORF, of uncertain function. Trimming took 0 bases from V and 7 from J, leaving 14 bases between them. CDR3 length equals 14 residues. CDR3 in amino acids: CASSLGGDFWEQYF. The CDR3, as DNA: TGTGCCAGCAGCTTGGGGGGGGACTTCTGGGAGCAGTACTTC.

This clone occurred once. This chain uses TRBV4-1 with TRBJ2-7; TRBD1 matches at 7 bases. Unmatched junction bases numbered 4, after V lost 3 bases and J lost 2 bases. Looked up from germline, CDR1 is MGHRA and CDR2 is YSYEKL. CDR3 length: 14 residues. CDR3 coding DNA: TGCGCCAGCAGCCACTTCGGGACAGCCTACGAGCAGTACTTC. This codes for CASSHFGTAYEQYF.

The chain joins TRBV6-5 to TRBJ1-6; D unclear. Germline-derived CDR1 and CDR2 are MNHEY and SVGAGI. This CDR3 has 13 residues. The V gene lost 6 bases and the J gene lost 7 bases, with 10 bases spanning the gap. The CDR3 reads CASSPVGNSPLHF. In DNA form, the CDR3 reads TGTGCCAGCAGCCCCGTCGGGAATTCACCCCTCCACTTT.

The chain links TRBV2 to TRBJ1-6; TRBD1 agrees at 9 bases. The CDR3 length is 16 residues. Germline values: CDR1 SNHLY, CDR2 FYNNEI. The ends lost 8 bases at V and 7 bases at J; junction bases unmatched: 12. The CDR3 reads CASSIAGTGMNSPLHF. CDR3 nucleotides: TGTGCCAGCTCCATTGCGGGGACAGGGATGAATTCACCCCTCCACTTT.

This clone was counted a single time. The J gene is TRBJ2-7, the V gene TRBV5-5; possibly TRBD2 for D (5 bases). Looked up from germline, CDR1 is SGHKS and CDR2 is YYEKEE (reference sequence). The length of the CDR3 is 14 residues. V was clipped by 2 bases and J by 1 base, with 10 bases between them. DNA of the CDR3: TGTGCCAGCAGCTTTAGTCGGGGATCCTACGAGCAGTACTTC. It encodes CASSFSRGSYEQYF.

This clone appeared a single time. This chain connects TRBV19 to TRBJ1-1, with D unresolved. This CDR3 spans 13 amino acids. The germline V and J ends were trimmed by 2 bases and 4 bases, with 8 bases remaining between them. The germline CDR1 and CDR2 sequences are LNHDA and SQIVND (reference sequence). CDR3 region: CASSISVSTEAFF. The CDR3 nucleotides read TGTGCCAGTAGTATAAGTGTGTCCACTGAAGCTTTCTTT.

The chain links TRBV9 to TRBJ1-1; TRBD1 aligns across 7 bases. The V gene end was trimmed by 4 bases and the J gene end by 7 bases; junction bases not matched to a gene: 4. CDR3 size: 12 residues. Germline CDR1 is SGDLS and CDR2 is YYNGEE. The CDR3 region has the DNA TGTGCCAGCAGCCCAGGGACAGATGAAGCTTTCTTT. This encodes CASSPGTDEAFF.

The V and J genes are TRBV27 and TRBJ2-1; 11 positions agree with TRBD1. Germline CDR1 and CDR2: MNHEY and SMNVEV (reference sequence). The CDR3 is made up of 17 amino acids. V shed 2 bases, J shed 3 bases, and the junction held 6 bases outside the gene matches. CDR3 in DNA: TGTGCCAGCAGTTTAACGGGACAGGGGGTTTACTACAATGAGCAGTTCTTC. As protein: CASSLTGQGVYYNEQFF.

The V call is TRBV30, the J call TRBJ2-1; no clear D. Trimming removed 0 bases at V and 8 bases at J, with 11 bases between. Germline CDR1 is GTSNPN and CDR2 is SVGIG (reference sequence). There are 13 residues in the CDR3. This chain's CDR3 is CAWSVGSGDEQFF. In DNA, the CDR3 is TGTGCCTGGAGTGTAGGGTCCGGCGATGAGCAGTTCTTC. Full variable domain (rest looked up from reference TRBV30 and TRBJ2-1): SQTIHQWPATLVQPVGSPLSLECTVEGTSNPNLYWYRQAAGRGLQLLFYSVGIGQISSEVPQNLSASRPQDRQFILSSKKLLLSDSGFYLCAWSVGSGDEQFFGPGTRLTVL.

The chain has TRBV2 and TRBJ1-2; no firm D call. In germline, CDR1 is SNHLY, CDR2 FYNNEI. Trimming took off 7 bases at V and 0 bases at J, with 15 bases between the two ends. The CDR3 runs to 15 residues. CDR3 nucleotide sequence: TGTGCCAGCAAAGGTTGGAAAGAGGCTAACTATGGCTACACCTTC. Translation: CASKGWKEANYGYTF.